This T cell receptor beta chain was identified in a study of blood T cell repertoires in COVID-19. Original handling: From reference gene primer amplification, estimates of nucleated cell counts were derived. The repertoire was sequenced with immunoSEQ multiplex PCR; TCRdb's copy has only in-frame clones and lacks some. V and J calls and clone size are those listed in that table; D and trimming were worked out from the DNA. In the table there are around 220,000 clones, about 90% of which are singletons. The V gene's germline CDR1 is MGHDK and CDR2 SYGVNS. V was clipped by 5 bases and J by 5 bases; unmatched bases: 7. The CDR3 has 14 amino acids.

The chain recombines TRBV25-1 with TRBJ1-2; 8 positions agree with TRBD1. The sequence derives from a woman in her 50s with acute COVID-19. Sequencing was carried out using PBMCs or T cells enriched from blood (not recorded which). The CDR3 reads CASSTPGGVYGYTF. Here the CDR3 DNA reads TGTGCCAGCAGTACTCCAGGGGGCGTTTATGGCTACACCTTC.